Ten or more counts support the clone carrying this T cell receptor beta chain. Antigen unknown. Germline-derived CDR1 and CDR2 are LGHDT and YNNKEL (reference sequence). There are 12 residues in the CDR3. Between the trimmed V and J ends, which lost 5 bases and 5 bases, there was a span of 9 bases. Researchers took RNA transcripts and amplified the TCR beta CDR3 regions from them. In the first-round RT-PCR of the TCR CDR3, the HTBI primer set was used. One entry per CDR3 protein, called by TCRdb with MiXCR from the multiplex PCR reads. The sample carries about half a million distinct CDR3 sequences, 20% recorded once. These data are taken from a study of T cells in Graves' hyperthyroidism and ophthalmopathy. Broader study findings: Most expanded thyroid clonotypes above 0.001 also appeared in blood.

The chain has TRBV3-1 and TRBJ2-5; D not certain. Sequenced: blood. This clonotype was sampled from a man aged 18-30 years with Graves' hyperthyroidism. CDR3 sequence: CASSLRMETQYF. Here the CDR3 DNA reads TGTGCCAGCAGCTTAAGAATGGAGACCCAGTACTTC.